A single sample is the source of the 30 T cell receptor beta chains below, sequenced in a study of identical twins. In TCRdb, the 5' RACE reads were re-called with MiXCR into one record per CDR3 protein. The table has under 500,000 distinct CDR3 sequences, 13% to 15% seen once. This sample was also put to use in a study of yellow fever vaccine responses in identical twins.

Material: CD4+ T cells sorted from blood. These receptors all stem from a woman aged 18-35 years in good health.

This chain connects TRBV5-1 to TRBJ1-1; no reliable D call. Germline lookup yields CDR1 SGHRS and CDR2 YFSETQ. The CDR3 totals 12 residues. Trimming cost V 0 bases and J 6 bases, with 6 bases left between them. CDR3 sequence reads: CASSLANSEAFF. DNA of the CDR3: TGCGCCAGCAGCTTGGCCAATTCTGAAGCTTTCTTT.

This clonotype came up many times. Its ends do not fully match the called genes, so a read error is possible. The V call is TRBV7-2, the J call TRBJ2-7, with D hard to call. Germline V lookup: CDR1 SGHTA, CDR2 FQGNSA. There are 13 residues in the CDR3. DNA of the CDR3: TGCGCCAGCAGCTTGGCTAAGGGCTACGAGCAGTACTTC. Protein sequence: CASSLAKGYEQYF.

The CDR3 sequence is CASSLFSTGAGDTQYF. CDR3 in DNA: TGTGCCAGCTCACTCTTTTCGACAGGGGCCGGAGATACGCAGTATTTT. This chain joins TRBV18 and TRBJ2-3; TRBD1 aligns across 8 bases. Losses at the gene ends were 4 bases for V and 5 bases for J; bases not matched to a gene: 11. Germline CDR1 KGHSH, CDR2 LQKENI. The CDR3 covers 16 residues.

In this sample, this clonotype turned up a few times. The chain employs TRBV2 and TRBJ2-7, with D perhaps matching TRBD1 (5 bases). Trimming took 3 bases from V and 0 from J, leaving 12 bases between them. CDR1 and CDR2 (germline): SNHLY, FYNNEI. This CDR3 has 15 residues. The CDR3 protein is CASSDYRLSSYEQYF. Here the CDR3 DNA reads TGTGCCAGCAGTGATTACAGGCTTAGCTCCTACGAGCAGTACTTC.

This clonotype came up a few times. This sequence joins TRBV5-1 and TRBJ1-4, with D possibly being TRBD1 (6 bases). Germline lookup yields CDR1 SGHRS and CDR2 YFSETQ. The CDR3 is made up of 17 amino acids. V was shortened by 0 bases and J by 8 bases, with 20 bases between the two germline ends. CDR3 coding DNA: TGCGCCAGCAGCTTGGGTACGGGGGCTGGGAGCCCAGAAAAACTGTTTTTT. It yields the protein CASSLGTGAGSPEKLFF.

In its sample, this clonotype was seen many times. This chain links TRBV5-1 with TRBJ2-2; the D gene is possibly TRBD2 (6 bases). Trimming removed 4 bases from V and 2 bases from J, with 18 bases in between. CDR1 is SGHRS and CDR2 is YFSETQ in the germline V gene. The CDR3 sequence is 17 residues long. For the CDR3, the DNA is TGCGCCAGCAGCCCGGGACTTTCGACCACCAACACCGGGGAGCTGTTTTTT. This gives the protein CASSPGLSTTNTGELFF.

The CDR3 coding sequence is TGTGCCAGCAGCCAGTCTAGCGGGAGGGCCTCTTACAATGAGCAGTTCTTC. It encodes CASSQSSGRASYNEQFF. The chain has TRBV7-2 and TRBJ2-1; TRBD2 matches 12 bases. CDR3 size: 17 residues. With V trimmed by 5 bases and J by 4 bases, 9 bases remained unmatched. The germline V gene encodes CDR1 SGHTA and CDR2 FQGNSA. The complete variable domain, with remaining parts taken from reference TRBV7-2 and TRBJ2-1, reads GAGVSQSPSNKVTEKGKDVELRCDPISGHTALYWYRQSLGQGLEFLIYFQGNSAPDKSGLPSDRFSAERTGGSVSTLTIQRTQQEDSAVYLCASSQSSGRASYNEQFFGPGTRLTVL.

This chain uses TRBV6-5 with TRBJ1-2, with D perhaps matching TRBD1 (6 bases). The CDR3 spans 14 residues. Germline loops: CDR1 MNHEY, CDR2 SVGAGI. Trimming cost V 4 bases and J 8 bases, with 17 bases left between them. CDR3 nucleotides: TGTGCCAGCAGTTTAGGGACACTGGGTAAAGGCTACACCTTC. Its translation: CASSLGTLGKGYTF.

The count of this clonotype is one. A read error may produce the germline difference seen at one junction end. J is TRBJ2-1 and V is TRBV6-5; 8 bases fit TRBD1. The CDR3 contains 15 residues. CDR1 is MNHEY and CDR2 is SVGAGI in the germline V gene. The CDR3 here is CASRYSGGPYNEQFF. The CDR3 DNA reads as TGTGCCAGCAGGTACTCAGGGGGCCCTTACAATGAGCAGTTCTTC.

There are a few counts of this clonotype. The gene calls are TRBV29-1 and TRBJ2-3; TRBD2 matches 10 bases. Germline values: CDR1 SQVTM, CDR2 ANQGSEA. J gave up 5 bases and V 4 bases, and 6 bases lay outside the gene matches. The CDR3 covers 14 residues. This chain's CDR3 is CSVAGTSDLDTQYF. The CDR3 nucleotides are TGCAGCGTTGCGGGGACTAGCGACCTAGATACGCAGTATTTT.

With respect to this clonotype: The missing conserved phenylalanine or tryptophan at the end of this CDR3 makes a read error likely. The DNA is left out, because the CDR3 cannot be placed on it with certainty; the CDR3 is given as TCRdb lists it. V and J are TRBV24-1 and TRBJ2-7; the table's D call TRBD1 went unverified against the DNA. The germline CDR1 and CDR2 sequences are KGHDR and SFDVKD. The CDR3 is 10 residues long, counting both termini. CDR3 region: CATSEWDRVY.

The J gene is TRBJ2-3, the V gene TRBV20-1; the D gene is possibly TRBD2 (5 bases). Germline CDR1 DFQATT, CDR2 SNEGSKA (reference sequence). The CDR3 contains 16 residues. V was clipped by 1 base and J by 4 bases, with 18 bases between them. The CDR3 loop is CSARVGVRRVADTQYF. Written as DNA, the CDR3 is TGCAGTGCTAGAGTCGGGGTGCGGCGGGTGGCAGATACGCAGTATTTT.

This chain connects TRBV3-1 to TRBJ1-2; the D gene is possibly TRBD1 (5 bases). CDR1 LGHDT and CDR2 YNNKEL come from the germline V gene (reference sequence). This CDR3 is 12 amino acids long. The germline V and J ends were trimmed by 5 bases and 8 bases, with 12 bases remaining between them. CDR3 in DNA: TGTGCCAGCAGCACGCAGGGTGGCGGCTACACCTTC. Its protein is CASSTQGGGYTF.

The chain combines TRBV29-1 with TRBJ2-5; D not certain. This CDR3 contains 14 residues. Trimming left V 5 bases short and J 1 base short, with 14 bases between. Germline V CDR1 and CDR2: SQVTM, ANQGSEA. In nucleotides, the CDR3 is TGCAGCGTTACACGCGGTTCGTCCCAAGAGACCCAGTACTTC. Residues: CSVTRGSSQETQYF.

The chain carries TRBV20-1 and TRBJ2-2; no reliable D call. The CDR3 runs to 11 residues. Germline lookup yields CDR1 DFQATT and CDR2 SNEGSKA (reference sequence). Between the trimmed V and J ends, which lost 6 bases and 6 bases, there was a span of 8 bases. The CDR3 spells CSASVSGELFF. CDR3 DNA: TGCAGTGCCAGTGTCTCCGGGGAGCTGTTTTTT.

CDR3 protein: CAIRGRLAGFTDTQYF. CDR3 DNA sequence: TGTGCCATCAGGGGAAGACTAGCGGGGTTCACAGATACGCAGTATTTT. J is TRBJ2-3 and V is TRBV10-3; 11 bases line up with TRBD2. The CDR3 contains 16 residues. V shed 6 bases and J 2 bases; nucleotides not matched to a gene: 7. Germline-derived CDR1 and CDR2 are ENHRY and SYGVKD.

This clonotype was found a few times. V and J are TRBV20-1 and TRBJ2-7; D possibly corresponds to TRBD2 (6 bases). Between the trimmed V and J ends, which lost 0 bases and 1 base, there was a span of 13 bases. Germline V CDR1 and CDR2: DFQATT, SNEGSKA (reference sequence). This CDR3 is built from 15 residues. The CDR3 here is CSAREGGRGSYEQYF. CDR3 DNA: TGCAGTGCTAGAGAGGGTGGGCGGGGTTCCTACGAGCAGTACTTC.

The V and J genes are TRBV5-1 and TRBJ2-3; D possibly corresponds to TRBD2 (5 bases). The CDR3 totals 16 residues. Germline CDR1 reads SGHRS; CDR2 reads YFSETQ. V lost 0 bases, J lost 0 bases, and 11 bases lay in between. The CDR3 here is CASSLAGASSTDTQYF. The CDR3 nucleotides are TGCGCCAGCAGCTTGGCCGGTGCTAGCAGCACAGATACGCAGTATTTT.

This clonotype was counted a few times. The chain employs TRBV20-1 and TRBJ2-1; unclear D gene. In germline, CDR1 is DFQATT, CDR2 SNEGSKA (reference sequence). Trimming removed 3 bases from V and 12 bases from J, with 12 bases in between. This CDR3 has 11 amino acids. CDR3 protein: CSARDGLGQFF. The CDR3 DNA is TGCAGTGCTAGGGACGGTCTTGGGCAGTTCTTC.

V gene TRBV4-3 combines with J gene TRBJ2-7; 11 bases fit TRBD2. From germline, CDR1 is LGHNA and CDR2 YSLEER. Unmatched junction bases numbered 6, after V lost 5 bases and J lost 3 bases. The CDR3 consists of 15 residues. The CDR3 DNA sequence: TGCGCCAGCAGCTCAACCCTAGCGGGAGGCTACGAGCAGTACTTC. As protein: CASSSTLAGGYEQYF.

This chain links TRBV18 with TRBJ2-5, with D possibly being TRBD1 (6 bases). Germline CDR1 and CDR2: KGHSH and LQKENI. Between the trimmed V and J ends, which lost 4 bases and 3 bases, there was a span of 6 bases. The CDR3 runs 12 residues. CDR3 amino acids: CASSRQEETQYF. The CDR3, as DNA: TGTGCCAGCTCACGACAGGAAGAGACCCAGTACTTC.

The table lists this clonotype with many counts. The chain joins TRBV7-3 to TRBJ1-2; D perhaps matches TRBD1 (5 bases). This CDR3 region has 13 residues. Trimming shortened V by 1 base and J by 6 bases, and 9 bases separated the two germline ends. Looked up from germline, CDR1 is SGHTA and CDR2 is FQGTGA. The CDR3 bases are TGTGCCAGCAGCTTAAGGCAGGGTGATGGCTACACCTTC. It encodes CASSLRQGDGYTF.

This chain connects TRBV9 to TRBJ2-1; D may be TRBD1 (6 bases). CDR3 length: 16 amino acids. The V and J ends lost 4 bases and 6 bases respectively, with 20 bases between them. The germline CDR1 and CDR2 sequences are SGDLS and YYNGEE. CDR3 in DNA: TGTGCCAGCAGCCCTCGCTCGGGCAGGGGCAGCAATGAGCAGTTCTTC. It encodes CASSPRSGRGSNEQFF.

In its sample, this clonotype was seen many times. This chain uses TRBV9 with TRBJ2-1; D might be TRBD1 (5 bases). CDR1 is SGDLS and CDR2 is YYNGEE in the germline V gene. The V and J ends lost 3 bases and 3 bases respectively, with 16 bases between them. There are 16 residues in the CDR3. Here the CDR3 reads CASSDQGAVRYNEQFF. The CDR3, as DNA: TGTGCCAGCAGCGACCAGGGTGCCGTCCGCTACAATGAGCAGTTCTTC.

V is TRBV5-1 and J is TRBJ2-1, with TRBD1 matching 7 bases. Germline V lookup: CDR1 SGHRS, CDR2 YFSETQ. The V segment lost 4 bases and the J segment 7 bases; nucleotides outside the gene matches: 5. The CDR3 consists of 13 residues. CDR3: CASSRLQGNEQFF. DNA for the CDR3: TGCGCCAGCAGCCGCTTACAGGGGAATGAGCAGTTCTTC. The full variable domain, rest sourced from reference TRBV5-1 and TRBJ2-1, is KAGVTQTPRYLIKTRGQQVTLSCSPISGHRSVSWYQQTPGQGLQFLFEYFSETQRNKGNFPGRFSGRQFSNSRSEMNVSTLELGDSALYLCASSRLQGNEQFFGPGTRLTVL.

This clonotype was counted between two and nine times. The chain is built from TRBV24-1 and TRBJ1-3; D not resolved. The CDR3 totals 15 residues. The V gene lost 3 bases and the J gene lost 4 bases, with 12 bases spanning the gap. Germline V gene data show CDR1 as KGHDR and CDR2 as SFDVKD. CDR3 loop: CATSDPHVGGNTIYF. In DNA, the CDR3 is TGTGCCACCAGTGATCCCCACGTTGGGGGAAACACCATATATTTT.

There are many counts of this clonotype. The chain links TRBV20-1 to TRBJ1-6, with a weak D call TRBD1 (6 bases). The CDR3 is made up of 12 amino acids. Germline loops: CDR1 DFQATT, CDR2 SNEGSKA (reference sequence). V lost 8 bases and J lost 9, with 14 bases in between. The CDR3 coding sequence is TGCAGTATCGGGGGCCTCAGTTCACCCCTCCACTTT. Protein: CSIGGLSSPLHF.

The chain carries TRBV5-4 and TRBJ2-1, with D perhaps TRBD1 (6 bases). CDR1 is SGHNT, CDR2 YYREEE, per germline (reference sequence). The CDR3 has 15 residues. The V gene lost 4 bases and the J gene lost 5 bases, with 16 bases spanning the gap. DNA for the CDR3: TGTGCCAGCAGCACGCAGGACAGATTCAACAATGAGCAGTTCTTC. This sequence encodes CASSTQDRFNNEQFF.

This clonotype appeared a few times. V is TRBV4-3 and J is TRBJ1-5; D unresolved. Germline CDR1 is LGHNA and CDR2 is YSLEER. V shed 0 bases and J shed 3 bases, with 6 bases lying between them. The CDR3 has 14 residues. The CDR3 sequence: CASSQDLDNQPQHF. The CDR3 DNA reads TGCGCCAGCAGCCAAGATTTAGACAATCAGCCCCAGCATTTT.

This chain links TRBV19 with TRBJ1-1, with 7 bases that match TRBD1. V gave up 5 bases and J gave up 5 bases; unmatched junction bases: 8. The CDR3 is 14 residues long. Germline CDR1 and CDR2: LNHDA and SQIVND (reference sequence). The CDR3 reads CASSEDRARTEAFF. Here the CDR3 DNA reads TGTGCCAGTAGTGAAGACAGGGCTCGGACTGAAGCTTTCTTT.